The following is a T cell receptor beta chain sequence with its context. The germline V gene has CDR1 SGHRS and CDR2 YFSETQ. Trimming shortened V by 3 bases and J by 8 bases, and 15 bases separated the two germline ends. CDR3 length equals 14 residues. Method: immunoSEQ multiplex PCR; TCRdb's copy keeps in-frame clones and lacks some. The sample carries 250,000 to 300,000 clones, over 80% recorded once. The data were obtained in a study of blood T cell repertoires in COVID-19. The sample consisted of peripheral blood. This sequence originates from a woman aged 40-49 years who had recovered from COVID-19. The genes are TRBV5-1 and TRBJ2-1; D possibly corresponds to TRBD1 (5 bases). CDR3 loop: CASSSRVGADEQFF. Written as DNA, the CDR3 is TGCGCCAGCAGCTCTAGGGTAGGGGCAGATGAGCAGTTCTTC.